This T cell receptor (beta chain) was captured in a study of monozygotic twins with inflammatory bowel disease. Broader study findings: Twins with IBD had fewer clonotypes in common with others than healthy twins, particularly during disease activity. Treatment differences in immunosuppression may have added variability to the repertoires of patients.

Notes on this clonotype: Its antigen remains unknown.

The CDR3 covers 14 residues. Germline V gene data show CDR1 as SGHAT and CDR2 as FQNNGV. TCRdb re-called the 5' RACE reads and catalogs CDR3 proteins one per entry, DNA excluded. This sample contains nearly 450,000 distinct CDR3 sequences. Every donor provided one blood sample measuring approximately 2.5 ml. Sequenced sample: blood. This rearrangement joins TRBV11-2 to TRBJ1-3. This clonotype originated in a human donor with ulcerative colitis or Crohn's disease, or a healthy co-twin of an affected twin (not recorded which). CDR3 sequence: CASSFLSSGNTIYF.